Below, 27 T cell receptor beta chains from the same sample are listed, as sequenced in a study of shared clonotypes between healthy human individuals. TCRdb's table, derived via immunoSEQ multiplex PCR, lists solely in-frame clones and lacks some. Of about 800,000 clones listed, about 96% are singletons. CD45RO-negative cells were positively selected for CCR7, leaving out terminally differentiated effector memory CD45RA+ cells. Specimen: naive CD8+ T cells sorted from blood. Receptors originate from a man under 40 in good health.

The rearrangement uses TRBV7-9 and TRBJ2-3, with TRBD2 matching 7 bases. The CDR3 is 16 amino acids. Germline V lookup: CDR1 SEHNR, CDR2 FQNEAQ (reference sequence). The V and J ends lost 1 base and 4 bases, in that order; junction bases with no gene match: 8. CDR3 in amino acids: CASSLGASGFSDTQYF. CDR3 nucleotide sequence: TGTGCCAGCAGCTTAGGGGCTAGCGGCTTCTCAGATACGCAGTATTTT.

The chain couples TRBV5-1 to TRBJ1-2; TRBD1 matches 7 bases. The CDR3 sequence is 15 residues long. The trim removed 4 bases at V and 7 bases at J, leaving 13 bases unmatched. Germline-derived CDR1 and CDR2 are SGHRS and YFSETQ. CDR3 amino acids: CASSMEGGENGGYTF. The CDR3 DNA sequence: TGCGCCAGCAGCATGGAAGGGGGCGAAAACGGTGGCTACACCTTC. The whole variable domain, remainder taken from reference TRBV5-1 and TRBJ1-2, is KAGVTQTPRYLIKTRGQQVTLSCSPISGHRSVSWYQQTPGQGLQFLFEYFSETQRNKGNFPGRFSGRQFSNSRSEMNVSTLELGDSALYLCASSMEGGENGGYTFGSGTRLTVV.

This clone has a single count. The rearrangement links TRBV7-2 to TRBJ1-2, with D perhaps matching TRBD1 (6 bases). V lost 6 bases to trimming and J lost 3 bases, with 20 bases between them. Germline assignment: CDR1 SGHTA and CDR2 FQGNSA. CDR3 length: 16 residues. CDR3 region: CASSYNPGGADYGYTF. As DNA, the CDR3 is TGTGCCAGCAGTTACAATCCGGGGGGCGCGGACTATGGCTACACCTTC.

The CDR3 protein is CASSRRRTYYEQYF. DNA for the CDR3: TGTGCCAGCAGTCGTCGAAGGACCTACTACGAGCAGTACTTC. The chain employs TRBV28 and TRBJ2-7; D is unresolved. The V end lost 5 bases, the J end lost 3 bases, and 14 bases lay between the germline ends. CDR3 size: 14 residues. Germline V gene data show CDR1 as MDHEN and CDR2 as SYDVKM.

The CDR3 DNA follows: TGTGCCAGCGAGGGGTCGGCCACTGAAGCTTTCTTT. It codes for CASEGSATEAFF. The chain employs TRBV9 and TRBJ1-1; possible D gene TRBD1, 5 bases. The CDR3 has 12 amino acids. Trimming removed 7 bases at V and 4 bases at J, with 11 bases between. CDR1 SGDLS and CDR2 YYNGEE come from the germline V gene.

The chain carries TRBV4-3 and TRBJ2-2; no clear D gene. This CDR3 region has 13 residues. Germline-derived CDR1 and CDR2 are LGHNA and YSLEER. V was clipped by 0 bases and J by 2 bases, with 1 base between them. Here the CDR3 DNA reads TGCGCCAGCAGCCAAGATAACACCGGGGAGCTGTTTTTT. Protein: CASSQDNTGELFF.

Remarks on this clone: Other DNA sequences from this sample encode an identical CDR3 as well. The J gene is TRBJ2-1, the V gene TRBV29-1; the D is unclear. CDR3 size: 14 residues. Per germline, CDR1 SQVTM and CDR2 ANQGSEA. Trimming shortened V by 4 bases and J by 3 bases, and 13 bases separated the two germline ends. CDR3 DNA sequence: TGCAGCGTTGGGCGGCAAGGGTACTACAATGAGCAGTTCTTC. Protein sequence: CSVGRQGYYNEQFF.

The CDR3 bases are TGTGCCAGCAGGTTGCTCTACAATGAGCAGTTCTTC. This sequence encodes CASRLLYNEQFF. The rearrangement joins TRBV11-2 to TRBJ2-1; D gene ambiguous. Germline V gene sequence: CDR1 SGHAT, CDR2 FQNNGV. With 6 bases removed from V and 3 bases from J, the gap between germline ends came to 6 bases. This CDR3 is built from 12 residues.

The V and J genes are TRBV27 and TRBJ2-7; 9 bases line up with TRBD2. The V gene end was trimmed by 5 bases and the J gene end by 2 bases; junction bases not matched to a gene: 13. Germline V gene sequence: CDR1 MNHEY, CDR2 SMNVEV (reference sequence). CDR3 length: 17 residues. Written as DNA, the CDR3 is TGTGCCAGCAGTCCCCCCGAGTGGGCGGGAGGGGCCTACGAGCAGTACTTC. As protein: CASSPPEWAGGAYEQYF.

The chain carries TRBV7-9 and TRBJ1-1; TRBD1 is a possible D gene (6 bases). Trimming left V 1 base short and J 4 bases short, with 13 bases between. This CDR3 comprises 15 residues. Germline-derived CDR1 and CDR2 are SEHNR and FQNEAQ (reference sequence). CDR3 protein: CASSLDPGGLTEAFF. CDR3 nucleotide sequence: TGTGCCAGCAGCTTAGACCCCGGGGGCCTCACTGAAGCTTTCTTT. The complete variable domain, with remaining parts taken from reference TRBV7-9 and TRBJ1-1, reads DTGVSQNPRHKITKRGQNVTFRCDPISEHNRLYWYRQTLGQGPEFLTYFQNEAQLEKSRLLSDRFSAERPKGSFSTLEIQRTEQGDSAMYLCASSLDPGGLTEAFFGQGTRLTVV.

This clone was seen only once. The genes are TRBV29-1 and TRBJ2-1; D call uncertain. The CDR3 runs to 12 residues. Deletions cut 1 base from V and 6 bases from J, with 7 bases between. Germline-derived CDR1 and CDR2 are SQVTM and ANQGSEA. CDR3 loop: CSVEGQFNEQFF. In DNA, the CDR3 is TGCAGCGTTGAAGGGCAGTTCAATGAGCAGTTCTTC.

V usage is TRBV7-9 and J usage is TRBJ1-2; D possibly corresponds to TRBD1 (5 bases). The CDR3 totals 14 residues. V shed 5 bases and J shed 7 bases, with 17 bases lying between them. Germline V gives CDR1 SEHNR, CDR2 FQNEAQ (reference sequence). The CDR3 loop reads CASSPTVGLGGYTF. The CDR3 DNA sequence: TGTGCCAGCAGCCCGACAGTGGGACTCGGTGGCTACACCTTC.

Concerning this clone: This sample also contains other DNA sequences that code for the same CDR3. This rearrangement joins TRBV7-9 to TRBJ2-7; tentatively, D is TRBD1 (5 bases). The CDR3 is 14 residues long. Germline assignment: CDR1 SEHNR and CDR2 FQNEAQ (reference sequence). Trimming stripped 4 bases from V and 0 bases from J, with 10 bases between. This CDR3 reads CASSSQASSYEQYF. Written as DNA, the CDR3 is TGTGCCAGCAGCTCACAGGCAAGCTCCTACGAGCAGTACTTC.

The CDR3 bases are TGTGCCAGCAGCCCCCCGGTACAGGGGCCGACCTACAATGAGCAGTTCTTC. As protein: CASSPPVQGPTYNEQFF. The chain links TRBV7-9 to TRBJ2-1; 7 bases agree with TRBD1. V shed 5 bases and J 2 bases; nucleotides not matched to a gene: 12. The CDR3 covers 17 residues. Germline CDR1 is SEHNR and CDR2 is FQNEAQ (reference sequence).

This clone was seen a handful of times. V is TRBV9 and J is TRBJ2-1; D ambiguous. Germline V CDR1 and CDR2: SGDLS, YYNGEE. CDR3 size: 16 residues. The V gene lost 3 bases and the J gene lost 0 bases, with 13 bases spanning the gap. CDR3 region: CASSAPLKSSYNEQFF. The CDR3 bases are TGTGCCAGCAGCGCCCCCCTGAAGAGCTCCTACAATGAGCAGTTCTTC.

The chain has TRBV11-2 and TRBJ1-1, with D uncertain. Germline loops: CDR1 SGHAT, CDR2 FQNNGV. CDR3 size: 13 residues. Trimming left V 10 bases short and J 0 bases short, with 12 bases between. The CDR3: CATSGTMNTEAFF. Written as DNA, the CDR3 is TGTGCCACCTCGGGAACAATGAACACTGAAGCTTTCTTT.

The chain recombines TRBV14 with TRBJ2-2; TRBD2 might be the D (6 bases). Germline CDR1 is SGHDN and CDR2 is FVKESK. This CDR3 has 16 amino acids. Deletions cut 4 bases from V and 3 bases from J, with 15 bases between. The CDR3 region is CASSPLGGRHTGELFF. CDR3 coding DNA: TGTGCCAGCAGCCCTCTTGGGGGGAGACACACCGGGGAGCTGTTTTTT. The full variable domain, in which reference TRBV14 and TRBJ2-2 provide the parts outside the CDR3, is EAGVTQFPSHSVIEKGQTVTLRCDPISGHDNLYWYRRVMGKEIKFLLHFVKESKQDESGMPNNRFLAERTGGTYSTLKVQPAELEDSGVYFCASSPLGGRHTGELFFGEGSRLTVL.

This chain uses TRBV4-1 with TRBJ1-2; D is uncertain. The germline V and J ends were trimmed by 2 bases and 0 bases, with 10 bases remaining between them. The germline gives CDR1 MGHRA, CDR2 YSYEKL. The CDR3 runs 15 residues. Here the CDR3 reads CASSQRNPSNYGYTF. The CDR3 nucleotides read TGCGCCAGCAGCCAAAGAAACCCGTCTAACTATGGCTACACCTTC.

The CDR3 reads CASRTGLGADTQYF. The CDR3 DNA reads as TGTGCCAGCAGGACAGGCCTCGGAGCAGATACGCAGTATTTT. V usage is TRBV28 and J usage is TRBJ2-3; possibly TRBD1 for D (6 bases). The CDR3 contains 14 residues. Germline loops: CDR1 MDHEN, CDR2 SYDVKM. Trimming took 6 bases from V and 4 from J, leaving 14 bases between them.

This rearrangement joins TRBV5-1 to TRBJ1-5, with D possibly being TRBD1 (6 bases). The CDR3 extends over 15 amino acids. Germline-derived CDR1 and CDR2 are SGHRS and YFSETQ. Trimming removed 0 bases at V and 5 bases at J, with 12 bases between. For the CDR3, the DNA is TGCGCCAGCAGCTTGGCAGGGGTTGGGCATCAGCCCCAGCATTTT. Protein product: CASSLAGVGHQPQHF.

CDR3 DNA: TGTGCCAGCAGCTTAACCGTCCCAGGGGATGGCTACACCTTC. Translation: CASSLTVPGDGYTF. The chain is built from TRBV13 and TRBJ1-2; D might be TRBD1 (6 bases). V was cut by 2 bases and J by 6 bases, with 13 bases left in between. The CDR3 length is 14 residues. The germline gives CDR1 PRHDT, CDR2 FYEKMQ (reference sequence).

The V gene is TRBV2, the J gene TRBJ1-2; D gene ambiguous. Germline CDR1 is SNHLY and CDR2 is FYNNEI. This CDR3 contains 10 residues. Trimming cost V 3 bases and J 11 bases, with 7 bases left between them. CDR3 loop: CASSEVFYTF. The CDR3 nucleotides read TGTGCCAGCAGTGAGGTTTTTTACACCTTC.

For this clone: Other DNA sequences in the same sample also yield this CDR3. V usage is TRBV27 and J usage is TRBJ2-1, with D maybe TRBD1 (5 bases). V shed 4 bases and J shed 4 bases, with 8 bases lying between them. Germline assignment: CDR1 MNHEY and CDR2 SMNVEV (reference sequence). The CDR3 totals 13 residues. The chain's CDR3 is CASSSDSYNEQFF. In DNA, the CDR3 is TGTGCCAGCAGTTCCGACAGTTACAATGAGCAGTTCTTC.

The chain recombines TRBV6-1 with TRBJ1-2, with a possible D match to TRBD1 (5 bases). Germline CDR1 is MNHNS and CDR2 is SASEGT. The CDR3 extends over 17 amino acids. The V gene lost 4 bases and the J gene lost 4 bases, with 22 bases spanning the gap. The DNA for the CDR3 is TGTGCCAGCAGTGCGCTGACAGACCCATGGGATAGCTATGGCTACACCTTC. It encodes CASSALTDPWDSYGYTF.

This sequence joins TRBV28 and TRBJ2-1, with no clear D. The V gene lost 5 bases and the J gene lost 5 bases, with 13 bases spanning the gap. Germline loops: CDR1 MDHEN, CDR2 SYDVKM. The CDR3 runs to 14 residues. DNA of the CDR3: TGTGCCAGCAGTCCCCTGAGGCAAGACAATGAGCAGTTCTTC. It encodes CASSPLRQDNEQFF.

The rearrangement joins TRBV5-4 to TRBJ2-1, with 7 bases identical to TRBD2. Per germline, CDR1 SGHNT and CDR2 YYREEE (reference sequence). V lost 1 base and J lost 5; bases outside the gene matches: 9. CDR3 length: 16 amino acids. The CDR3 sequence: CASSLTAGVTDNEQFF. The CDR3 nucleotides read TGTGCCAGCAGCTTGACGGCGGGAGTAACAGACAATGAGCAGTTCTTC.

V is TRBV28 and J is TRBJ2-7, with 9 nucleotides matching TRBD1. The germline CDR1 and CDR2 sequences are MDHEN and SYDVKM. This CDR3 has 15 residues. V shed 5 bases, J shed 6 bases, and the junction held 11 bases outside the gene matches. The CDR3 spells CASSEVDRGKGEQYF. The CDR3, as DNA: TGTGCCAGCAGTGAAGTGGACAGGGGAAAAGGCGAGCAGTACTTC.